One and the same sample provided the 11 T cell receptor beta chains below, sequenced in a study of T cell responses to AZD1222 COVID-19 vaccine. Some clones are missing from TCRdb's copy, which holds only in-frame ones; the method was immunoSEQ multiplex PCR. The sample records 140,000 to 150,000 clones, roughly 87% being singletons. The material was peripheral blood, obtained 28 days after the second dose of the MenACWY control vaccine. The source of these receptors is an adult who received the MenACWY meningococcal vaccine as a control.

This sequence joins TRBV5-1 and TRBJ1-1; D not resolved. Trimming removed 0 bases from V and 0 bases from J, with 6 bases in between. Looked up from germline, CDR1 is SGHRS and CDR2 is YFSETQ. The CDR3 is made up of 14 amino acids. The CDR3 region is CASSLVEVNTEAFF. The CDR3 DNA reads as TGCGCCAGCAGCTTGGTAGAGGTGAACACTGAAGCTTTCTTT. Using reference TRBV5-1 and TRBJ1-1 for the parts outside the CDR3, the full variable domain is KAGVTQTPRYLIKTRGQQVTLSCSPISGHRSVSWYQQTPGQGLQFLFEYFSETQRNKGNFPGRFSGRQFSNSRSEMNVSTLELGDSALYLCASSLVEVNTEAFFGQGTRLTVV.

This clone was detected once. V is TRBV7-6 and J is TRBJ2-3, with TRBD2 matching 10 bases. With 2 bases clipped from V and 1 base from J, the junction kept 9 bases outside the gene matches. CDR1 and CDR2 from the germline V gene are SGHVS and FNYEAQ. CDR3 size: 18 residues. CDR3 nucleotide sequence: TGTGCCAGCAGCTTAAAGCGGGGGGGCCAGGAGCGCACAGATACGCAGTATTTT. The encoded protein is CASSLKRGGQERTDTQYF.

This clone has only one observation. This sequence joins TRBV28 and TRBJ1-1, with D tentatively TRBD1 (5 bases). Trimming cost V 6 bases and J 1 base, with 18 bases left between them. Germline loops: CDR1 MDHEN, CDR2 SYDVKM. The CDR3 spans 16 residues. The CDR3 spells CASSHLTGQRNTEAFF. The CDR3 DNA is TGTGCCAGCAGCCATCTCACGGGGCAGAGGAACACTGAAGCTTTCTTT.

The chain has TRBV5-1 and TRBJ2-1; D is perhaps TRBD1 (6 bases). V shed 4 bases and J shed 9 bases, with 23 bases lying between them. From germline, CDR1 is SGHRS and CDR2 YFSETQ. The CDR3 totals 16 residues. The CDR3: CASSPTGPGLGGEQFF. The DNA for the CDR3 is TGCGCCAGCAGCCCAACAGGGCCGGGTTTAGGGGGTGAGCAGTTCTTC.

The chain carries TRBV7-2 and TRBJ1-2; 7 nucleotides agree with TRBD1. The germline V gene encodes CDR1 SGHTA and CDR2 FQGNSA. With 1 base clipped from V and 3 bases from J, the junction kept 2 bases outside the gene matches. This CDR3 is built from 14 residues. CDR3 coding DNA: TGTGCCAGCAGCTTAGAGACAGGGCACTATGGCTACACCTTC. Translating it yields CASSLETGHYGYTF.

This CDR3 is CASSLTAGGGTEAFF. CDR3 DNA sequence: TGTGCCAGCAGCTTAACGGCAGGGGGCGGGACTGAAGCTTTCTTT. The chain uses TRBV7-3 and TRBJ1-1, with 8 bases matching TRBD1. The germline V gene encodes CDR1 SGHTA and CDR2 FQGTGA. The length of the CDR3 is 15 residues. With 0 bases clipped from V and 5 bases from J, the junction kept 5 bases outside the gene matches.

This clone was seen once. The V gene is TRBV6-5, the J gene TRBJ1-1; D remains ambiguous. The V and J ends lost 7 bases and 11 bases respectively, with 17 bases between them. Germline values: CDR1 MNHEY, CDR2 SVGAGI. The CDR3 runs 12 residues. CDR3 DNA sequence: TGTGCCAGCACCCCCGATCGGGGAGGCGCTTTCTTT. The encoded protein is CASTPDRGGAFF.

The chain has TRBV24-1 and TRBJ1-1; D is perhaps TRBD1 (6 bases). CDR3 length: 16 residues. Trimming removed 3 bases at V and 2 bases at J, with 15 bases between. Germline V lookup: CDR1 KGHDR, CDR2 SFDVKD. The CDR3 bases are TGTGCCACCAGTGATGCAGATACGGACAGAAACACTGAAGCTTTCTTT. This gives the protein CATSDADTDRNTEAFF.

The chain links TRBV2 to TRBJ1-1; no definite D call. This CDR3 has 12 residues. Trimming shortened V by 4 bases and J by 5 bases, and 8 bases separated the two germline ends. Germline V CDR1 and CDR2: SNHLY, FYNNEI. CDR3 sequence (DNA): TGTGCCAGCAGTGCGGGGTTAACTGAAGCTTTCTTT. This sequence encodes CASSAGLTEAFF. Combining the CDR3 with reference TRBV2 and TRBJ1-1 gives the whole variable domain EPEVTQTPSHQVTQMGQEVILRCVPISNHLYFYWYRQILGQKVEFLVSFYNNEISEKSEIFDDQFSVERPDGSNFTLKIRSTKLEDSAMYFCASSAGLTEAFFGQGTRLTVV.

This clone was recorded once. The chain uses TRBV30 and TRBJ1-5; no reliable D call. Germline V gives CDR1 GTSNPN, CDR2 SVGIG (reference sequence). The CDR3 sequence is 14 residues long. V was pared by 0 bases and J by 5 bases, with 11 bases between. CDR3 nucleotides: TGTGCCTGGAGTGTACGAAATGGGGATCAGCCCCAGCATTTT. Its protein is CAWSVRNGDQPQHF.

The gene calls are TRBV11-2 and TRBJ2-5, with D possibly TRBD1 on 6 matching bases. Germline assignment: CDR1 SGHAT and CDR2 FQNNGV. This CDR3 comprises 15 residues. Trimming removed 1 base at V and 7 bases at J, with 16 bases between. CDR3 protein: CASSLVAQGEATQYF. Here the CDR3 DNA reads TGTGCCAGCAGCTTAGTAGCACAGGGTGAGGCGACCCAGTACTTC.